This TCR beta chain appears in the sequencing data of a study of T cell responses to AZD1222 COVID-19 vaccine (dated by TCRdb to about 2021). Broadly, across the study: Because spike-specific TCR depth and breadth did not differ between the two schedules, AZD1222 recipients who got a second dose at roughly 4 weeks were pooled with those who got a second dose at roughly 12 weeks. TCR sequencing covered some 240 trial participants: 200 to 220 given two doses of AZD1222 and approximately 25 given two doses of MenACWY control vaccine. Trial participants were enrolled by age into 18-55, 56-69 and 70-plus year subgroups, with about 150, 27 and 61 TCR-sequenced participants respectively. The paper as a whole reports these results and caveats: The 56-69-year group was small, and its depth increase did not reach significance, likely because of low power. After two AZD1222 doses, both the breadth and the depth of spike-specific TCRs were significantly higher than at day 0 and than in MenACWY recipients. Most participants were white British and females outnumbered males, and the authors suggested that clonal diversity may have been underestimated. Reportedly, close to half of the unique spike-specific TCRs recognized epitopes lying outside the regions that are mutated in the B.1.351 and B.1.1.7 variants. No day 14 peak-response samples were available, so repertoires were characterized only after the peak T cell response. CD4 TCRs associated with the vaccine covered the entire spike protein, and the dominant responses were in regions 160-218 and 743-854. Conclusions about previously exposed vaccinees were limited because only six or seven AZD1222 recipients were SARS-CoV-2 seropositive at baseline.

Comment on this clone: It has no known antigen specificity. No clone much larger than this one lies a single base away; base qualities are absent.

The CDR3 regions of human TCRbeta chains were analyzed by immunosequencing. Processing in the source paper ran as follows. TCRs in the repertoires were compared against a reference library of SARS-CoV-2-specific TCRs that had been generated with the MIRA antigen-specificity platform. Breadth was defined as the fraction of unique TCRs that were SARS-CoV-2-associated, and depth was defined as the fraction of total T cells that were SARS-CoV-2-associated. Using the MIRA data, each spike-specific TCR was assigned both to the spike region to which the TCR was reactive and to a CD4 or CD8 class. Log10-transformed breadth and depth values were compared by one-way ANOVA with Sidak's multiple comparisons tests. In its TCRdb copy, this immuneACCESS table keeps in-frame sequences only and misses some clones. Where compared with another copy, unresolved V genes explain less than half of these, and the others have no known cause. The DNA was the basis for D and trimming; V, J and clone size are from that table. Counted in this sample were 90,000 to 120,000 clones; around 90% of them appeared once. The ten largest account for about 1.2% of the sample.

In light of the paper, this sample's time point label describes: baseline before first vaccination. Vaccinee samples were obtained from the UK trials COV001 and COV002, which included a single-blind randomized controlled phase 2/3 trial of AZD1222 (ChAdOx1 nCoV-19) in healthy adults. For TCRbeta chain sequencing, PBMC samples were collected from trial participants at day 0 and at day 28 after the second dose. The CDR3 runs 17 residues from the cysteine to the phenylalanine. Only the CDR3 DNA stays, 51 bases, in frame from base 1. The germline V gene sets CDR1 to LGHNA and CDR2 to YSLEER. Unmatched junction bases come to 9, with V trimmed by 3 bases and J by 5 bases.

This receptor was identified in an adult in good health. Sequencing was performed on peripheral blood, taken on day 0 of AZD1222 vaccination. The sequence joins TRBV4-3 to TRBJ2-2; TRBD2 fits 10 bases in the junction. The DNA reads as follows: TGCGCCAGCAGCCAGGGAATCAGCGGGAGGGCGACCGGGGAGCTGTTTTTT. This gives the protein CASSQGISGRATGELFF.